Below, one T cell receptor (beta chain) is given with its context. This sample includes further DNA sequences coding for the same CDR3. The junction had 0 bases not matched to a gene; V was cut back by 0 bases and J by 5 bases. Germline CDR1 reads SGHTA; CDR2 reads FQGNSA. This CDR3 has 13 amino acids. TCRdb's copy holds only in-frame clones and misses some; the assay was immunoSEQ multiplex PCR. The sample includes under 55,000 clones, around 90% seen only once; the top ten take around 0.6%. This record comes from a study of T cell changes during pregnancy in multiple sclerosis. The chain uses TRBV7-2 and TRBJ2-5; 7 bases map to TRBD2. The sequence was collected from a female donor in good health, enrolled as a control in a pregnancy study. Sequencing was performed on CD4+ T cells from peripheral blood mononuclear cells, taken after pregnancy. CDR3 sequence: CASSLAGGETQYF. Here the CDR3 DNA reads TGTGCCAGCAGCTTAGCGGGGGGGGAGACCCAGTACTTC. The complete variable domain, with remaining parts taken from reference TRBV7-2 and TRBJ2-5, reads GAGVSQSPSNKVTEKGKDVELRCDPISGHTALYWYRQSLGQGLEFLIYFQGNSAPDKSGLPSDRFSAERTGGSVSTLTIQRTQQEDSAVYLCASSLAGGETQYFGPGTRLLVL.